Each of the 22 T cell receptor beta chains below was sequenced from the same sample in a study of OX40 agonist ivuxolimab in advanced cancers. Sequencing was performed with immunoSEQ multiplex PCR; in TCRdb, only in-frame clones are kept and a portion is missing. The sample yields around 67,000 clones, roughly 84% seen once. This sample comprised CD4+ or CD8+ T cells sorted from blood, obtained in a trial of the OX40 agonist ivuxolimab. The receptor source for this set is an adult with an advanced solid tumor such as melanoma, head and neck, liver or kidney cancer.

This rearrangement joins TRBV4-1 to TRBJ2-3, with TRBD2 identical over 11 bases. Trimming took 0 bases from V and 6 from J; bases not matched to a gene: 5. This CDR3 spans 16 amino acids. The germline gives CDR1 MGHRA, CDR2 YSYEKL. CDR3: CASSQDGSGGADTQYF. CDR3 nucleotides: TGCGCCAGCAGCCAAGATGGTAGCGGGGGGGCTGATACGCAGTATTTT.

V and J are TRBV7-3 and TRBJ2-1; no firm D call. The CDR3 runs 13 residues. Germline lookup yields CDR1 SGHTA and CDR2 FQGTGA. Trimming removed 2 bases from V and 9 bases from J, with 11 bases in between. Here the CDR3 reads CASSLEPRREQFF. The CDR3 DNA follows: TGTGCCAGCAGCTTAGAGCCGAGGCGTGAGCAGTTCTTC.

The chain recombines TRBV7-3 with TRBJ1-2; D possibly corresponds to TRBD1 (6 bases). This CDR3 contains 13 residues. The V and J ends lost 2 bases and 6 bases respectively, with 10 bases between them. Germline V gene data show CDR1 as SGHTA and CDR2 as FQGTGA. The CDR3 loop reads CASSLRQEDGYTF. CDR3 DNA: TGTGCCAGCAGCTTACGACAGGAGGATGGCTACACCTTC.

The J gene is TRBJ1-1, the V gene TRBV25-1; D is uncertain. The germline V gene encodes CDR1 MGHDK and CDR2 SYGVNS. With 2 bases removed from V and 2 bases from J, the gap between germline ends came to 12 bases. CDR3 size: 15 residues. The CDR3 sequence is CASSEREPLNTEAFF. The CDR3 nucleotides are TGTGCCAGCAGTGAACGCGAACCCCTCAACACTGAAGCTTTCTTT.

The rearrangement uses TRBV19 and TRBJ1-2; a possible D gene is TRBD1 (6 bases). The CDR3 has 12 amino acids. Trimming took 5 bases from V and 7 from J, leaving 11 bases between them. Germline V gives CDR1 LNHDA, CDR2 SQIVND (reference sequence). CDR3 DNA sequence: TGTGCCAGTAGTGGTAACAGGGTTGGCTACACCTTC. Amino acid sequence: CASSGNRVGYTF. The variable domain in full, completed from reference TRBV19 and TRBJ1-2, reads DGGITQSPKYLFRKEGQNVTLSCEQNLNHDAMYWYRQDPGQGLRLIYYSQIVNDFQKGDIAEGYSVSREKKESFPLTVTSAQKNPTAFYLCASSGNRVGYTFGSGTRLTVV.

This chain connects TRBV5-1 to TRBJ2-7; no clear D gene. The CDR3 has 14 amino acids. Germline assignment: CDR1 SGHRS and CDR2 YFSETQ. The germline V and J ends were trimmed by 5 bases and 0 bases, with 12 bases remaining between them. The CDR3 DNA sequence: TGCGCCAGCAGTCCGGCAGGCGGCTCCTACGAGCAGTACTTC. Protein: CASSPAGGSYEQYF.

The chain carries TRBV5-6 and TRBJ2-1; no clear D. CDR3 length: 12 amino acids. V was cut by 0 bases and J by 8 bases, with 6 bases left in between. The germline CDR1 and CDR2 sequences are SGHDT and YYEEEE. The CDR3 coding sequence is TGTGCCAGCAGCTTGGGTAGGGATGAGCAGTTCTTC. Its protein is CASSLGRDEQFF.

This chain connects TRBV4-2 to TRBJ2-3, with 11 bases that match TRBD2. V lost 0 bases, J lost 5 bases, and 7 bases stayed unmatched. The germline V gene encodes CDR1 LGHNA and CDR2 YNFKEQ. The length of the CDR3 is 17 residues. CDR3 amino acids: CASSQDSTSGVEDTQYF. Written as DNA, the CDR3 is TGTGCCAGCAGCCAAGATTCGACTAGCGGGGTGGAAGATACGCAGTATTTT.

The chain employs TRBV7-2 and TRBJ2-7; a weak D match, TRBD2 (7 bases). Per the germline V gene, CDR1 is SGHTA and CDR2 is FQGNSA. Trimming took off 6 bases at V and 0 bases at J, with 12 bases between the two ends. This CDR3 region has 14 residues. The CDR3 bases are TGTGCCAGCAGGCGCGGGGGCAGCTCCTACGAGCAGTACTTC. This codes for CASRRGGSSYEQYF.

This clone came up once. DNA of the CDR3: TGCGCCAGCAGTGAGGGCAGGGCCCCTGGTGAGCAGTTCTTC. Translating gives CASSEGRAPGEQFF. This chain joins TRBV10-1 and TRBJ2-1; perhaps TRBD1 as D (5 bases). CDR3 length equals 14 residues. CDR1 and CDR2 from the germline V gene are WNHNN and SYGVQD (reference sequence). The V gene lost 2 bases and the J gene lost 9 bases, with 14 bases spanning the gap.

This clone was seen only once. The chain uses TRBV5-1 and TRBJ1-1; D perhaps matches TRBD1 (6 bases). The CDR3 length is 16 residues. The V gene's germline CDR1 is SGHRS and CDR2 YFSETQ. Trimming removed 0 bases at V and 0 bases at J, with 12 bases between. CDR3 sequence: CASSLEGGLMNTEAFF. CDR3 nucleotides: TGCGCCAGCAGCTTGGAAGGGGGTTTGATGAACACTGAAGCTTTCTTT.

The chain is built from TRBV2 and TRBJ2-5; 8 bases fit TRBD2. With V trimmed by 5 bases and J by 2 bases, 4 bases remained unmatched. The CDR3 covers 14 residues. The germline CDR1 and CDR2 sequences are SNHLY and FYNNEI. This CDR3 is CASSPGGGQETQYF. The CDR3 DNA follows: TGTGCCAGCAGTCCGGGCGGGGGGCAAGAGACCCAGTACTTC.

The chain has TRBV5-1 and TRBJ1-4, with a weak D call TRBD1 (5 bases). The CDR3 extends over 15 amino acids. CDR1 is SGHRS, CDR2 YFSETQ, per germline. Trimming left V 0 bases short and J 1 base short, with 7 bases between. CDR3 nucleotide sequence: TGCGCCAGCAGCTTGGAAGGGGTAACTAATGAAAAACTGTTTTTT. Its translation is CASSLEGVTNEKLFF.

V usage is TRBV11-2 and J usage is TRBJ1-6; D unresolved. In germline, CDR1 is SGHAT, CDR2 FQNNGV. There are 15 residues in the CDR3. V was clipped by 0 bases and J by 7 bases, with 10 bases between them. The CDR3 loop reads CASSLDPAGNSPLHF. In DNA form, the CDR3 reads TGTGCCAGCAGCTTAGATCCGGCTGGGAATTCACCCCTCCACTTT.

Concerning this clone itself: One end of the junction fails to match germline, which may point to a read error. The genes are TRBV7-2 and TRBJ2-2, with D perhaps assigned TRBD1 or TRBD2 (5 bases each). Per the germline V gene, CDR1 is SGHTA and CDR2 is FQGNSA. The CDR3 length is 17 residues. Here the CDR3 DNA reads TGTGCCAGCAGGTTAGGATCGGGGCGAACGAACACCGGGGAGCTGTTTTTT. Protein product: CASRLGSGRTNTGELFF.

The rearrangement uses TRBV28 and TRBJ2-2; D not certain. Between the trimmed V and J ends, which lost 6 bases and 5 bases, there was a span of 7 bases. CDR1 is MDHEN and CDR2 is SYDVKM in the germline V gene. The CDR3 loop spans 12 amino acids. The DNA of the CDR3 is TGTGCCAGCAGGGAAAGGACCGGGGAGCTGTTTTTT. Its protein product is CASRERTGELFF. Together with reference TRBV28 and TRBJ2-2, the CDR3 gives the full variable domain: DVKVTQSSRYLVKRTGEKVFLECVQDMDHENMFWYRQDPGLGLRLIYFSYDVKMKEKGDIPEGYSVSREKKERFSLILESASTNQTSMYLCASRERTGELFFGEGSRLTVL.

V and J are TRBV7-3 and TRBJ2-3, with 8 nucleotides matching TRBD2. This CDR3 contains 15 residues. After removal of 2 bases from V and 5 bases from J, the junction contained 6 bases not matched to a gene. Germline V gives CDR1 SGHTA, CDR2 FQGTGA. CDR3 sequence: CASSLSPGGLDTQYF. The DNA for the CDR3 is TGTGCCAGCAGCTTATCACCGGGGGGGCTAGATACGCAGTATTTT.

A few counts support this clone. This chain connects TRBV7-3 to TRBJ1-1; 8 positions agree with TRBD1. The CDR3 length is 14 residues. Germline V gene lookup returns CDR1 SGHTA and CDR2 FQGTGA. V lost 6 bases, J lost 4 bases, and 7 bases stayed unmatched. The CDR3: CASRRTGTSTEAFF. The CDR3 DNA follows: TGTGCCAGCAGACGGACAGGGACGAGCACTGAAGCTTTCTTT.

The DNA for the CDR3 is TGTGCCAGTACTGGCGTCGGCGGCAATCAGCCCCAGCATTTT. It translates to CASTGVGGNQPQHF. This rearrangement joins TRBV19 to TRBJ1-5; D gene unclear. The CDR3 spans 14 residues. From germline, CDR1 is LNHDA and CDR2 SQIVND (reference sequence). Trimming took 7 bases from V and 2 from J, leaving 12 bases between them.

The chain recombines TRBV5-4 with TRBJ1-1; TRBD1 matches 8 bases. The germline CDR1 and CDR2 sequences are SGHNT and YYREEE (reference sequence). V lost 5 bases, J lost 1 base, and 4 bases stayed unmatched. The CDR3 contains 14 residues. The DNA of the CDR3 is TGTGCCAGCAGTGGGGGACAGGAGAACACTGAAGCTTTCTTT. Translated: CASSGGQENTEAFF.

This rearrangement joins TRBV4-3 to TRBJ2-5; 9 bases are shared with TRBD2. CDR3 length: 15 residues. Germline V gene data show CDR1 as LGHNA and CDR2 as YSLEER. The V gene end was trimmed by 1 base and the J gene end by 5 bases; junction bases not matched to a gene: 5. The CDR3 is CASSQGGGAVETQYF. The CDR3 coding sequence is TGCGCCAGCAGCCAAGGCGGGGGGGCCGTCGAGACCCAGTACTTC.

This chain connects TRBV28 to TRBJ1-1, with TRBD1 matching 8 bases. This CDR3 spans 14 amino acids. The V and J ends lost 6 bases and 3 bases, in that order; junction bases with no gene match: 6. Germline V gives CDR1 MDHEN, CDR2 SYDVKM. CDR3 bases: TGTGCCAGCAGCAGGACAGGGTTTTACACTGAAGCTTTCTTT. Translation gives CASSRTGFYTEAFF.